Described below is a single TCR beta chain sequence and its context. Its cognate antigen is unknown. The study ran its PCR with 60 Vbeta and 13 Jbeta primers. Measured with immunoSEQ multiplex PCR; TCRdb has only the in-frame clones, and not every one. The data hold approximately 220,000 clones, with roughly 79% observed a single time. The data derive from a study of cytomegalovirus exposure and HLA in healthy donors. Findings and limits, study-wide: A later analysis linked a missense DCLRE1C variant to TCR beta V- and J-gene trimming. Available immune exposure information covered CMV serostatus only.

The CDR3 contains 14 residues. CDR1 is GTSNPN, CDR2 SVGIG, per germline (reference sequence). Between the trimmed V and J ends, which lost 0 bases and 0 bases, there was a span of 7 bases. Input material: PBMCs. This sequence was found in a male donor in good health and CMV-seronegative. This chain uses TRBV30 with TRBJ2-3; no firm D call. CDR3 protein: CAWSVRLSTDTQYF. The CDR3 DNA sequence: TGTGCCTGGAGTGTACGACTTAGCACAGATACGCAGTATTTT.